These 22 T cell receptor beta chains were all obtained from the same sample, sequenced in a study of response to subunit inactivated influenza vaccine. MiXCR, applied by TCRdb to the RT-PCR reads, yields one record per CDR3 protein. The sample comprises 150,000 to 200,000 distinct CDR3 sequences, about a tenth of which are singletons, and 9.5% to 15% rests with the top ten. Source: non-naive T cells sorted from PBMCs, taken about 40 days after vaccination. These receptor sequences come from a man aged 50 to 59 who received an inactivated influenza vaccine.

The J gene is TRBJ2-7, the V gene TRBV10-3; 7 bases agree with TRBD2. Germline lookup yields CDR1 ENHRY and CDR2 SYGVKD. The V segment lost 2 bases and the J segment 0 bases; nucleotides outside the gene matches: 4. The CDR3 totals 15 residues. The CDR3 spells CAISEVASGSYEQYF. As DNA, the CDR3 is TGTGCCATCAGTGAGGTTGCTAGCGGCTCCTACGAGCAGTACTTC.

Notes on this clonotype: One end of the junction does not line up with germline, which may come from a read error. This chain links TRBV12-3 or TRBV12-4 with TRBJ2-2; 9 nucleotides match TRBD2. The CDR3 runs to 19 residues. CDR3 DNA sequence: TGTACCAGCAGTTTAGCGCTAAGGGGGACTAGCTCAGTCACCGGGGAGCTGTTTTTT. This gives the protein CTSSLALRGTSSVTGELFF.

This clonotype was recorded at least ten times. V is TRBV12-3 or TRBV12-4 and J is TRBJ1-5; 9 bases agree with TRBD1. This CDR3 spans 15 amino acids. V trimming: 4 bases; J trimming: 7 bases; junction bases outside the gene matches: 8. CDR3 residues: CASSWGQGRSQPQHF. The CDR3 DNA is TGTGCCAGCAGTTGGGGACAGGGTAGGAGCCAGCCCCAGCATTTT.

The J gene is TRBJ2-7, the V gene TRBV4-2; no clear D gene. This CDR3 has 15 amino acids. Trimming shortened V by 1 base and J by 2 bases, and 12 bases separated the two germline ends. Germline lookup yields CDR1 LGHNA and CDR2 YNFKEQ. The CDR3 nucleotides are TGTGCCAGCAGCCAAGGATATAGTGATACCTACGAGCAGTACTTC. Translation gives CASSQGYSDTYEQYF.

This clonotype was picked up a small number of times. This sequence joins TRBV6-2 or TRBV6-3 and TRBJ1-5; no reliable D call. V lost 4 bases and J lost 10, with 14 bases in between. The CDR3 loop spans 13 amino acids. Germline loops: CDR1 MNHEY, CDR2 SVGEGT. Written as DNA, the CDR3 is TGTGCCAGCAGTTCTCACCCCGACTTCCCCCAGCATTTT. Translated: CASSSHPDFPQHF.

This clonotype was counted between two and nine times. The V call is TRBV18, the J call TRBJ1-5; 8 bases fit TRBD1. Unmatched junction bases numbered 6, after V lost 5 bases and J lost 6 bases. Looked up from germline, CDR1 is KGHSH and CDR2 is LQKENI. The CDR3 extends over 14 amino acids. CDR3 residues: CASSATGEAQPQHF. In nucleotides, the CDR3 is TGTGCCAGCTCAGCGACAGGGGAGGCTCAGCCCCAGCATTTT.

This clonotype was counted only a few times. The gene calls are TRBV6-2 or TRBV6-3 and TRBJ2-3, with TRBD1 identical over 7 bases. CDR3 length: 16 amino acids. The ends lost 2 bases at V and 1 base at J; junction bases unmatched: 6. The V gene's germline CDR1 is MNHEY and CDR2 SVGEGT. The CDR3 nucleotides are TGTGCCAGCAGTTACCCCGGACAGGCCCGCACAGATACGCAGTATTTT. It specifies CASSYPGQARTDTQYF.

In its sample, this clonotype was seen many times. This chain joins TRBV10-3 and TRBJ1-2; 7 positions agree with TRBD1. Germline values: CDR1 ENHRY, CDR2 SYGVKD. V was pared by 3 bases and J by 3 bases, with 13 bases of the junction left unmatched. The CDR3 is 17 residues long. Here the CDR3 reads CAISDEGQSRAHYGYTF. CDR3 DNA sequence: TGTGCCATCAGTGACGAGGGACAGTCCCGGGCCCACTATGGCTACACCTTC.

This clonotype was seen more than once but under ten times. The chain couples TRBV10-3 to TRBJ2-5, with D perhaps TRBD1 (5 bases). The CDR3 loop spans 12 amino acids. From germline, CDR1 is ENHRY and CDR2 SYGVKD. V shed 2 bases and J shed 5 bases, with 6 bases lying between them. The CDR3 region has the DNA TGTGCCATCAGTGAGAACAGGGAGACCCAGTACTTC. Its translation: CAISENRETQYF.

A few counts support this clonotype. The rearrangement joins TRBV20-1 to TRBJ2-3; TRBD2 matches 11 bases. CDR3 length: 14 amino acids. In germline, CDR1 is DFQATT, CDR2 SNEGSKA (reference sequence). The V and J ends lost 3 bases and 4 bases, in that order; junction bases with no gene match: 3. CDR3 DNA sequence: TGCAGTGCTAGTTTAGCGGGAGGGTCAGATACGCAGTATTTT. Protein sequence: CSASLAGGSDTQYF.

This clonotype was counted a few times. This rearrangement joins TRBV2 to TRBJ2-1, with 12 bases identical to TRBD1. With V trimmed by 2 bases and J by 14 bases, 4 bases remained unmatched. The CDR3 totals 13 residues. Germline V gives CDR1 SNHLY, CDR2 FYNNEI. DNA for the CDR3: TGTGCCAGCAGTGAATGGGACAGGGGGCTTGAGTTCTTC. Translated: CASSEWDRGLEFF.

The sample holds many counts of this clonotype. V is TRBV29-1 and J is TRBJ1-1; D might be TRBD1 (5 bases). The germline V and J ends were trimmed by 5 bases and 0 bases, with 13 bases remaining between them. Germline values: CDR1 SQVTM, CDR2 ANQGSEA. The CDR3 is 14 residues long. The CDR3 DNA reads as TGCAGCGTTACCCAGGGACCCCTGAACACTGAAGCTTTCTTT. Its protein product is CSVTQGPLNTEAFF.

In DNA, the CDR3 is TGTGCCAGCTCACCACCTCTCGGGACCCACACCGGGGAGCTGTTTTTT. It specifies CASSPPLGTHTGELFF. The chain has TRBV18 and TRBJ2-2; TRBD1 or TRBD2 may be the D gene (5 bases each). The CDR3 spans 16 residues. V dropped 0 bases and J dropped 3 bases, with 11 bases sitting between them. Germline loops: CDR1 KGHSH, CDR2 LQKENI.

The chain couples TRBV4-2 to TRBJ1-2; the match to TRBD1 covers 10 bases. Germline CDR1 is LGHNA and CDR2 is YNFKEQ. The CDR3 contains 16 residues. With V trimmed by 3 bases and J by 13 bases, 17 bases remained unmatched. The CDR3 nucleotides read TGTGCCAGCAGCCACGGTGACCCGGGACAGGGGTTAGTGTGCACCTTC. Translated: CASSHGDPGQGLVCTF.

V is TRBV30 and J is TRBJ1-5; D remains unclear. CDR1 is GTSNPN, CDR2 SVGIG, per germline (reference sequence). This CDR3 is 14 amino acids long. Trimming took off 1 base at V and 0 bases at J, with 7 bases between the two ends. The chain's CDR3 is CAWSEVDSNQPQHF. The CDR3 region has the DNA TGTGCCTGGAGTGAGGTGGATAGCAATCAGCCCCAGCATTTT.

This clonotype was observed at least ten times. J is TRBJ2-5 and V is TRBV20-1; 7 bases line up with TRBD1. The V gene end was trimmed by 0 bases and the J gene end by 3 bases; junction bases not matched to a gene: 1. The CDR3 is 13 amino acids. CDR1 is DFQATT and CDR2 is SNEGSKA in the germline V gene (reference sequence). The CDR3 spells CSAREGQKETQYF. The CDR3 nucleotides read TGCAGTGCTAGAGAGGGACAGAAAGAGACCCAGTACTTC.

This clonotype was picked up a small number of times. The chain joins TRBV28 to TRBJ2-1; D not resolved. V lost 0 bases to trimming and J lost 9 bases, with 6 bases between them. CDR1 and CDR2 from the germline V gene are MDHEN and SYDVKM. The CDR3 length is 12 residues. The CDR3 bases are TGTGCCAGCAGTTTATGGAGTGGTGAGCAGTTCTTC. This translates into CASSLWSGEQFF.

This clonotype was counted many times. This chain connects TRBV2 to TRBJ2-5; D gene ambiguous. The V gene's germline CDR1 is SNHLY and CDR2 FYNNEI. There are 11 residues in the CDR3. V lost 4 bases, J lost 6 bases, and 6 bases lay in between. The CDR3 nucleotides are TGTGCCAGCAGTGTCTCTAAGACCCAGTACTTC. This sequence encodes CASSVSKTQYF. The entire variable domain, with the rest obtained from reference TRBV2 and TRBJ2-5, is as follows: EPEVTQTPSHQVTQMGQEVILRCVPISNHLYFYWYRQILGQKVEFLVSFYNNEISEKSEIFDDQFSVERPDGSNFTLKIRSTKLEDSAMYFCASSVSKTQYFGPGTRLLVL.

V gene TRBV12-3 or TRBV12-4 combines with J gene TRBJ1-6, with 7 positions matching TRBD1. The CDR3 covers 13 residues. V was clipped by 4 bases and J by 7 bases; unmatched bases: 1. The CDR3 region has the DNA TGTGCCAGCAGTTGGGACAGAAATTCACCCCTCCACTTT. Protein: CASSWDRNSPLHF.

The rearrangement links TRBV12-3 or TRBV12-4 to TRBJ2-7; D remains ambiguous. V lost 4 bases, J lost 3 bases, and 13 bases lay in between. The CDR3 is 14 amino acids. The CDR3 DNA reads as TGTGCCAGCAGTTCTTTGACATACTTCTACGAGCAGTACTTC. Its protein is CASSSLTYFYEQYF.

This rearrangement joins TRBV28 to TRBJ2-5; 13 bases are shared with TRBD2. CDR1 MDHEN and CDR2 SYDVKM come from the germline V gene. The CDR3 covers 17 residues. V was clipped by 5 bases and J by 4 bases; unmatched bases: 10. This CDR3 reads CASSPGVTSGGIETQYF. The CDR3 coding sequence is TGTGCCAGCAGTCCAGGCGTGACTAGCGGGGGGATAGAGACCCAGTACTTC.

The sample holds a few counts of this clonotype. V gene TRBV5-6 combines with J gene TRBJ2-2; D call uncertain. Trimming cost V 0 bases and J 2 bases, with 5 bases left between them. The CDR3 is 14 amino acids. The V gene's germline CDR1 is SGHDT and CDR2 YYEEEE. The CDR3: CASSLGGNTGELFF. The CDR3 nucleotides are TGTGCCAGCAGCTTGGGGGGAAACACCGGGGAGCTGTTTTTT.